This T cell receptor (beta chain) originates from a study of patients and donors after allogeneic stem cell transplantation. There are many counts of this clonotype. V was pared by 1 base and J by 8 bases, with 9 bases between. Germline CDR1 DFQATT, CDR2 SNEGSKA (reference sequence). The CDR3 length is 12 residues. A single record per CDR3 protein comes from TCRdb applying MiXCR to the RT-PCR reads. The sample lists 390,000 or so distinct CDR3 sequences, 16% occurring once. The chain couples TRBV20-1 to TRBJ2-1, with D unresolved. This receptor was obtained from a human donor who was either an allogeneic HSCT recipient or a stem cell or donor lymphocyte infusion donor (not recorded which). It is not recorded whose cells these are; they may come from a transplant donor. The source material was blood, either unsorted or a sorted T cell fraction (not recorded which). CDR3 sequence reads: CSARGSGHEQFF. The CDR3 region has the DNA TGCAGTGCTAGAGGGTCGGGTCATGAGCAGTTCTTC.